Below are 13 T cell receptor beta chains sequenced from a single sample in a study of human thymus T cells. Thymus specimens were resections from corrective heart surgery. Here immunoSEQ multiplex PCR was the method, and the copy in TCRdb shows in-frame clones only, minus some. The data show tens of thousands of clones, just over 95% seen once. Sequencing was done on a sample of thymus tissue. These receptor sequences come from a boy under three years old with a congenital heart defect but otherwise immunologically healthy.

This chain joins TRBV19 and TRBJ2-5, with TRBD2 matching 9 bases. Germline trimming cut 6 bases from V and 4 bases from J; bases unmatched to any gene: 9. The CDR3 is 15 amino acids. Germline CDR1 reads LNHDA; CDR2 reads SQIVND (reference sequence). This CDR3 is CASSLEAGGGETQYF. The CDR3 nucleotides are TGTGCCAGTAGCCTGGAAGCGGGGGGTGGAGAGACCCAGTACTTC. The whole variable domain, remainder taken from reference TRBV19 and TRBJ2-5, is DGGITQSPKYLFRKEGQNVTLSCEQNLNHDAMYWYRQDPGQGLRLIYYSQIVNDFQKGDIAEGYSVSREKKESFPLTVTSAQKNPTAFYLCASSLEAGGGETQYFGPGTRLLVL.

The chain recombines TRBV6-6 with TRBJ2-5; D is unresolved. The end of the DNA is better explained by TRBJ2-7, so the J call may be wrong. Per germline, CDR1 MNHNY and CDR2 SVGAGI (reference sequence). This CDR3 has 15 amino acids. CDR3 protein: CASTSDPSSPYEQYF. CDR3 bases: TGTGCCAGCACCTCCGACCCATCCTCTCCCTACGAGCAGTACTTC.

This chain joins TRBV2 and TRBJ2-7, with 13 bases lining up with TRBD2. In germline, CDR1 is SNHLY, CDR2 FYNNEI. J lost 2 bases, V lost 4 bases, and 11 bases had no gene match. This CDR3 is built from 18 residues. CDR3 bases: TGTGCCAGCAGTGCCGGGACTAGCGGGACTAGCTTACCCTACGAGCAGTACTTC. Translation: CASSAGTSGTSLPYEQYF.

The J gene is TRBJ1-3, the V gene TRBV25-1; 8 nucleotides match TRBD1. Germline lookup yields CDR1 MGHDK and CDR2 SYGVNS. This CDR3 comprises 18 residues. V shed 4 bases and J 0 bases; nucleotides not matched to a gene: 11. The chain's CDR3 is CASSGGTGLTPSGNTIYF. CDR3 nucleotide sequence: TGTGCCAGCAGTGGGGGGACAGGTCTCACGCCCTCTGGAAACACCATATATTTT.

This rearrangement joins TRBV7-2 to TRBJ1-6, with TRBD1 identical over 10 bases. The CDR3 covers 18 residues. Losses at the gene ends were 5 bases for V and 7 bases for J; bases not matched to a gene: 14. In germline, CDR1 is SGHTA, CDR2 FQGNSA. The CDR3 sequence is CASSPTYRDRGENSPLHF. The DNA of the CDR3 is TGTGCCAGCAGCCCAACCTACCGGGACAGGGGAGAGAATTCACCCCTCCACTTT. Full variable domain (missing parts from reference TRBV7-2 and TRBJ1-6): GAGVSQSPSNKVTEKGKDVELRCDPISGHTALYWYRQSLGQGLEFLIYFQGNSAPDKSGLPSDRFSAERTGGSVSTLTIQRTQQEDSAVYLCASSPTYRDRGENSPLHFGNGTRLTVT.

The CDR3 sequence: CASSEALVREVIYGYTF. CDR3 in DNA: TGTGCCAGCAGTGAAGCGCTGGTCCGGGAGGTTATCTATGGCTACACCTTC. The V gene is TRBV2, the J gene TRBJ1-2; D gene uncertain. The CDR3 is 17 residues long. Looked up from germline, CDR1 is SNHLY and CDR2 is FYNNEI. Between the trimmed V and J ends, which lost 0 bases and 4 bases, there was a span of 18 bases.

The rearrangement uses TRBV29-1 and TRBJ2-7; 8 bases are shared with TRBD1. V lost 7 bases, J lost 8 bases, and 7 bases stayed unmatched. Per germline, CDR1 SQVTM and CDR2 ANQGSEA. CDR3 length: 11 amino acids. The CDR3 bases are TGCAGCGCCCGAGGACAGGGTAAGCAGTACTTC. It specifies CSARGQGKQYF.

This rearrangement joins TRBV7-9 to TRBJ2-7, with 10 bases lining up with TRBD1. CDR1 is SEHNR and CDR2 is FQNEAQ in the germline V gene (reference sequence). J was trimmed by 1 base and V by 5 bases; bases with no gene match: 8. The CDR3 has 16 amino acids. The CDR3 here is CASSPGWDRGSYEQYF. The CDR3 nucleotides read TGTGCCAGCAGCCCAGGGTGGGACAGGGGTTCCTACGAGCAGTACTTC.

The chain employs TRBV7-3 and TRBJ2-2; D unresolved. The CDR3 consists of 13 residues. Germline V gene sequence: CDR1 SGHTA, CDR2 FQGTGA. V shed 4 bases and J shed 4 bases, with 7 bases lying between them. CDR3 protein: CASSSNFTGELFF. CDR3 nucleotides: TGTGCCAGCAGCTCAAATTTCACCGGGGAGCTGTTTTTT.

V is TRBV4-1 and J is TRBJ1-5; 9 bases are shared with TRBD1. Germline CDR1 reads MGHRA; CDR2 reads YSYEKL. The CDR3 is made up of 16 amino acids. V dropped 3 bases and J dropped 4; count of bases not matched to a gene: 7. The CDR3: CASSQVPGQGNQPQHF. The CDR3 nucleotides are TGCGCCAGCAGCCAGGTTCCGGGACAGGGTAATCAGCCCCAGCATTTT.

The chain combines TRBV7-4 with TRBJ1-1, with D possibly TRBD1 on 6 matching bases. CDR1 is SGHVT and CDR2 is SQSDAQ in the germline V gene. This CDR3 region has 19 residues. Trimming cost V 5 bases and J 0 bases, with 25 bases left between them. The CDR3: CASSPPGQGDPKMNTEAFF. CDR3 bases: TGTGCCAGCAGCCCACCGGGACAAGGGGACCCTAAGATGAACACTGAAGCTTTCTTT.

The chain is built from TRBV2 and TRBJ2-2; perhaps D is TRBD1 or TRBD2 (6 bases each). Germline-derived CDR1 and CDR2 are SNHLY and FYNNEI. With 2 bases removed from V and 5 bases from J, the gap between germline ends came to 12 bases. The CDR3 is 15 amino acids. In DNA, the CDR3 is TGTGCCAGCAGTGAACTGGGGGCGGGAACCGGGGAGCTGTTTTTT. This sequence encodes CASSELGAGTGELFF.

The chain carries TRBV4-1 and TRBJ1-2; 8 nucleotides match TRBD1. The ends lost 0 bases at V and 9 bases at J; junction bases unmatched: 18. The CDR3 is made up of 18 amino acids. Germline loops: CDR1 MGHRA, CDR2 YSYEKL. CDR3 loop: CASSQEGTGVPRNVSYTF. The CDR3 DNA reads as TGCGCCAGCAGCCAAGAAGGGACAGGTGTCCCTCGGAATGTGAGCTACACCTTC.